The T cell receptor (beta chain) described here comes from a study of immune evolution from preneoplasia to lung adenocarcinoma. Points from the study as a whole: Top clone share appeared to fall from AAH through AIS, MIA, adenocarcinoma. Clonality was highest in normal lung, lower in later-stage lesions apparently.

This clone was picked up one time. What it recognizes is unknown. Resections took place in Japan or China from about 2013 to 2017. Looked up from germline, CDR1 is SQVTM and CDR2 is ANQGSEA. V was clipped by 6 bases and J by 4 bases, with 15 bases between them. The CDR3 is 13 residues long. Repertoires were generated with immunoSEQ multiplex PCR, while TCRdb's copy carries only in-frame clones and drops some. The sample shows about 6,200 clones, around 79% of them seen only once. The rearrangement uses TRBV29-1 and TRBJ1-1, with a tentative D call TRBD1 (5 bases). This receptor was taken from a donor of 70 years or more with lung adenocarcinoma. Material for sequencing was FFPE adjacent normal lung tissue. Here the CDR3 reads CSVGAPGGTEAFF. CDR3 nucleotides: TGCAGCGTGGGAGCTCCGGGGGGCACTGAAGCTTTCTTT.